Each of the 20 T cell receptor beta chains below was sequenced from the same sample in a study of T cells in tuberculosis. The method was immunoSEQ multiplex PCR; TCRdb's version includes in-frame clones alone and lacks a portion of them. The sample lists tens of thousands of clones, approximately 90% occurring once. Sorting used thawed, overnight-rested PBMC stained with anti-CD3, a viability dye and GMM-loaded CD1B tetramer. The CD1B tetramers carried C32 glucose monomycolate purified from Rhodococcus equi. What was sequenced was CD1b-GMM tetramer-negative cells sorted from PBMCs. These receptors were collected from an adult woman with latent tuberculosis.

This clone was found a few times. This sequence joins TRBV5-1 and TRBJ2-1; D possibly corresponds to TRBD1 (6 bases). V was clipped by 0 bases and J by 8 bases, with 15 bases between them. Germline CDR1 reads SGHRS; CDR2 reads YFSETQ. This CDR3 region has 15 residues. The CDR3 protein is CASSLAQGIVDEQFF. CDR3 sequence (DNA): TGCGCCAGCAGCTTGGCACAGGGTATCGTCGATGAGCAGTTCTTC.

This chain joins TRBV7-9 and TRBJ2-5, with D uncertain. This CDR3 has 12 residues. The V and J ends lost 8 bases and 4 bases respectively, with 11 bases between them. Looked up from germline, CDR1 is SEHNR and CDR2 is FQNEAQ (reference sequence). This CDR3 is CASSHPTETQYF. CDR3 nucleotides: TGTGCCAGCTCCCACCCTACAGAGACCCAGTACTTC. Variable domain in full (rest from reference TRBV7-9 and TRBJ2-5): DTGVSQNPRHKITKRGQNVTFRCDPISEHNRLYWYRQTLGQGPEFLTYFQNEAQLEKSRLLSDRFSAERPKGSFSTLEIQRTEQGDSAMYLCASSHPTETQYFGPGTRLLVL.

The V call is TRBV2, the J call TRBJ1-1; D remains ambiguous. Trimming pared 5 bases from V and 8 bases from J, leaving 12 bases between. Per the germline V gene, CDR1 is SNHLY and CDR2 is FYNNEI. This CDR3 region has 12 residues. As DNA, the CDR3 is TGTGCCAGCAGTTCGGGTCCTTCCGAAGCTTTCTTT. It is translated as CASSSGPSEAFF.

This sequence joins TRBV11-1 and TRBJ2-7; 8 nucleotides align to TRBD2. CDR3 length equals 15 residues. Germline values: CDR1 SGHAT, CDR2 FQDESV (reference sequence). Trimming removed 5 bases from V and 0 bases from J; junction bases left unmatched: 6. CDR3 bases: TGTGCCAGCAGCCGACCAGCGGGGGTCTCCTACGAGCAGTACTTC. This sequence encodes CASSRPAGVSYEQYF.

The chain carries TRBV5-1 and TRBJ2-4, with 7 bases fitting TRBD1. CDR3 size: 15 residues. The V and J ends lost 0 bases and 4 bases, in that order; junction bases with no gene match: 4. Per the germline V gene, CDR1 is SGHRS and CDR2 is YFSETQ. This chain's CDR3 is CASSLVDRAKNIQYF. CDR3 sequence (DNA): TGCGCCAGCAGCTTGGTCGACAGGGCGAAAAACATTCAGTACTTC.

The V and J genes are TRBV6-9 and TRBJ2-7, with TRBD1 matching 8 bases. J gave up 2 bases and V 10 bases, and 13 bases lay outside the gene matches. Germline V gene lookup returns CDR1 MNHGY and CDR2 SVAAGI. This CDR3 has 15 residues. CDR3 nucleotide sequence: TGTGCCAACCCTCCGACAGGGGATATAACCTACGAGCAGTACGTC. Amino acid sequence: CANPPTGDITYEQYV.

This chain links TRBV29-1 with TRBJ1-1; maybe TRBD1 (6 bases). The CDR3 sequence is 15 residues long. V lost 2 bases to trimming and J lost 1 base, with 14 bases between them. Germline V gene sequence: CDR1 SQVTM, CDR2 ANQGSEA. The CDR3 region is CSVENWGHRNTEAFF. The CDR3 DNA is TGCAGCGTTGAAAATTGGGGACACAGGAACACTGAAGCTTTCTTT.

V usage is TRBV9 and J usage is TRBJ2-1; the match to TRBD2 covers 11 bases. V lost 0 bases to trimming and J lost 10 bases; unmatched junction nucleotides: 12. CDR1 is SGDLS, CDR2 YYNGEE, per germline. The CDR3 loop spans 17 amino acids. CDR3 region: CASSVAPSGGTSKEQFF. The DNA of the CDR3 is TGTGCCAGCAGCGTAGCTCCTAGCGGGGGGACTAGTAAAGAGCAGTTCTTC.

The chain couples TRBV7-6 to TRBJ2-1, with 10 bases identical to TRBD2. The CDR3 has 16 residues. The trim removed 0 bases at V and 6 bases at J, leaving 5 bases unmatched. Germline V gene sequence: CDR1 SGHVS, CDR2 FNYEAQ. CDR3 residues: CASSLAQLAGPNEQFF. CDR3 in DNA: TGTGCCAGCAGCTTAGCGCAACTAGCGGGGCCCAATGAGCAGTTCTTC.

The chain carries TRBV28 and TRBJ1-2, with no clear D. CDR1 and CDR2 (germline): MDHEN, SYDVKM. V was pared by 3 bases and J by 3 bases, with 8 bases between. The CDR3 is 13 amino acids. The CDR3 is CASSFAGYYGYTF. CDR3 DNA sequence: TGTGCCAGCAGTTTTGCGGGGTACTATGGCTACACCTTC.

V gene TRBV5-1 combines with J gene TRBJ1-6, with 8 bases matching TRBD1. V was clipped by 6 bases and J by 12 bases; unmatched bases: 5. The CDR3 has 12 amino acids. Germline V gene lookup returns CDR1 SGHRS and CDR2 YFSETQ. CDR3 region: CASTSQGEPLHF. Written as DNA, the CDR3 is TGCGCCAGCACCTCACAGGGGGAACCCCTCCACTTT. The entire variable domain, with the rest obtained from reference TRBV5-1 and TRBJ1-6, is as follows: KAGVTQTPRYLIKTRGQQVTLSCSPISGHRSVSWYQQTPGQGLQFLFEYFSETQRNKGNFPGRFSGRQFSNSRSEMNVSTLELGDSALYLCASTSQGEPLHFGNGTRLTVT.

This chain links TRBV7-2 with TRBJ2-3, with 8 bases matching TRBD2. In germline, CDR1 is SGHTA, CDR2 FQGNSA. The length of the CDR3 is 17 residues. V dropped 2 bases and J dropped 3; count of bases not matched to a gene: 10. CDR3 sequence: CASSLRSGGRRTDTQYF. The DNA for the CDR3 is TGTGCCAGCAGCTTAAGGAGCGGGGGAAGGAGGACAGATACGCAGTATTTT.

The chain couples TRBV7-3 to TRBJ1-5; 8 bases are shared with TRBD1. The CDR3 has 17 residues. The V and J ends lost 7 bases and 0 bases, in that order; junction bases with no gene match: 11. From germline, CDR1 is SGHTA and CDR2 FQGTGA. The CDR3 DNA reads as TGTGCCAGCACCGGGACAGGCAAGCGGAATAGCAATCAGCCCCAGCATTTT. Its protein product is CASTGTGKRNSNQPQHF.

The chain joins TRBV29-1 to TRBJ1-5; 9 bases match TRBD1. This CDR3 has 14 residues. V lost 6 bases to trimming and J lost 6 bases; unmatched junction nucleotides: 9. Germline CDR1 and CDR2: SQVTM and ANQGSEA. The CDR3 DNA sequence: TGCAGCGTCGCCACAGGGGGCGGGGGTCAGCCCCAGCATTTT. It encodes CSVATGGGGQPQHF.

The chain carries TRBV7-3 and TRBJ1-2, with TRBD1 matching over 10 bases. V was pared by 3 bases and J by 4 bases, with 8 bases of the junction left unmatched. This CDR3 is built from 16 residues. Germline V gives CDR1 SGHTA, CDR2 FQGTGA. The CDR3 coding sequence is TGTGCCAGCAGCTTGAGAGGAGGACAGGGGGTCTATGGCTACACCTTC. It yields the protein CASSLRGGQGVYGYTF.

This rearrangement joins TRBV11-2 to TRBJ2-3, with 12 bases that match TRBD2. Trimming cost V 3 bases and J 2 bases; bases outside gene matches: 3. Looked up from germline, CDR1 is SGHAT and CDR2 is FQNNGV. The CDR3 spans 16 residues. This CDR3 reads CASSFASGGVTDTQYF. The CDR3 DNA sequence: TGTGCCAGCAGCTTTGCTAGCGGGGGGGTCACAGATACGCAGTATTTT. Full variable domain (rest looked up from reference TRBV11-2 and TRBJ2-3): EAGVAQSPRYKIIEKRQSVAFWCNPISGHATLYWYQQILGQGPKLLIQFQNNGVVDDSQLPKDRFSAERLKGVDSTLKIQPAKLEDSAVYLCASSFASGGVTDTQYFGPGTRLTVL.

The CDR3 protein is CASSRRTGGRGNEQFF. CDR3 DNA sequence: TGTGCCAGTAGTCGCCGCACAGGGGGCCGAGGCAATGAGCAGTTCTTC. The V and J genes are TRBV19 and TRBJ2-1; 9 bases fit TRBD1. Germline V gene sequence: CDR1 LNHDA, CDR2 SQIVND (reference sequence). The trim removed 5 bases at V and 6 bases at J, leaving 11 bases unmatched. The CDR3 has 16 residues.

This clone was seen once. This chain connects TRBV4-3 to TRBJ2-3; D might be TRBD2 (6 bases). Germline CDR1 and CDR2: LGHNA and YSLEER. The V end was cut by 4 bases, the J end by 3 bases, with 14 bases between. CDR3 length: 15 residues. CDR3 protein: CASSPNDGGTDTQYF. The CDR3 DNA reads as TGCGCCAGCAGCCCCAACGACGGGGGAACAGATACGCAGTATTTT.

In nucleotides, the CDR3 is TGTGCCAGCAGGAACAACGCTCCCCAATCCCAGTACTTC. The encoded protein is CASRNNAPQSQYF. V gene TRBV6-6 combines with J gene TRBJ2-5; unclear D gene. Germline CDR1 reads MNHNY; CDR2 reads SVGAGI (reference sequence). The CDR3 extends over 13 amino acids. With 6 bases removed from V and 9 bases from J, the gap between germline ends came to 17 bases.

This clone was recorded only once. The chain has TRBV6-5 and TRBJ1-1; D possibly corresponds to TRBD1 (5 bases). The CDR3 extends over 15 amino acids. Germline V CDR1 and CDR2: MNHEY, SVGAGI. Between the trimmed V and J ends, which lost 4 bases and 4 bases, there was a span of 16 bases. CDR3 bases: TGTGCCAGCAGTTTTCTCCTACAGGATCCCACTGAAGCTTTCTTT. This gives the protein CASSFLLQDPTEAFF.